One TCR beta chain is described in this entry. Its antigen is unknown. Base qualities were left out, and no much larger clone turns up one base away. The method was 5' RACE. The instrument given in TCRdb is Illumina HiSeq 2500. A second 7 to 11 cycle PCR used a sample-barcoded 5' primer and a J-beta primer mix. Each TCR beta cDNA molecule received a unique molecular identifier from a template-switch 5' adaptor carrying 12 random nucleotides. Each sample yielded at least 2.5 million CDR3-containing paired-end reads. The Mint cDNA synthesis kit, primed by a TRBC-specific oligonucleotide, was used to synthesize first-strand cDNA from all RNA. After uracil-DNA glycosylase treatment, a first 18-cycle PCR used universal primers M1SS and BC2_uni_R on all cDNA. From the authors' description of their analysis: For normalization, 1 million high-quality reads, each with a distinct molecular identifier, were randomly selected from each sample. Instead of being binned into consensus sequences, reads that shared molecular identifiers were thrown out. MiTCR, set to a Q25 quality threshold and the strictest error-elimination algorithm, was used for CDR3 identification, clonotype clustering and error correction. A nonparametric unseen species model with Euler transformation was used to estimate lower-bound total TCR beta diversity. The public reads were quality trimmed at Q25 with fastp and then assembled into clones with MiXCR by TCRdb, keeping productive beta chains. CDR3 protein duplicates are merged, each entry listing the most common genes and DNA. Here the V and J calls rest on TCRdb's processing, not on the authors' analysis. A total of 650,000 to 800,000 distinct CDR3 sequences appear in this sample, roughly half of them only once. The ten largest clonotypes hold roughly 14% of the sample.

This sample was taken from a study of blood T cells in healthy people across ages (dated by TCRdb to 2015 to 2017). Study-wide context: In model experiments, template switching captured about one uniquely barcoded TCR beta cDNA molecule for every two T cells. Using deep sequencing normalized with unique cDNA molecular identifiers, the study measured how TCR beta repertoire diversity changes with age. The donors were divided into four age groups: young (average around 17 years), middle-aged (roughly 42), aged (roughly 60) and long-lived (roughly 88). To avoid experimental bias, donors of different ages were distributed randomly across sequencing lanes. Two additional independent replicas of 1 million unique cDNA reads from the same blood draw were analyzed for two donors (one aged 18 to 30 and one aged 80 or older). Broader findings and caveats from the paper: The CMV infection status of donors was not known, potentially confounding age-related changes in expanded clonotypes. There was a strong correlation between observed TCR beta diversity and the percentage of naive T cells measured by flow cytometry. As age increased, observed TCR beta diversity per million T cells dropped in a roughly linear way, and a significant reduction was already evident by age roughly 36. Conclusive comparison of naive and antigen-experienced compartments was prevented by the profiling of bulk unsorted PBMCs. Estimates of total diversity based on one million sequenced T cells were regarded as lower bounds and as underestimates. The long-lived group showed more naive CD4+ T cells, fewer expanded clones and increased TCR diversity than the aged group, suggesting age selection.

The roughly 38 donors, aged about 6 to 100 years, were systemically healthy Caucasian individuals from Russia. About 9.8 milliliters of peripheral blood were drawn from each donor into EDTA-treated Vacutainer tubes. PBMCs were isolated by Ficoll-Paque density-gradient centrifugation, with at least 6 million obtained per sample. Total RNA, at least 5 micrograms per sample, was extracted from PBMCs with Trizol reagent. For every donor, an aliquot of PBMCs went through flow cytometry to measure the percentages of naive CD45RAhigh/CD27high T cells. Trimming takes 5 bases from V and 0 bases from J, and the germline ends sit 14 bases apart. The CDR3 sequence holds 16 residues, the cysteine and phenylalanine included. Left in the record is the CDR3 DNA by itself, 48 bases read in frame from the first base.

This TCR derives from a woman older than 75 in good health. The chain links TRBV12-3 or TRBV12-4 with TRBJ1-3; the D gene is possibly TRBD1, with 6 bases matching. The sequenced material came from blood. The nucleotides are TGTGCCAGCAGTCACGAGGACAGTAGCTCTGGAAACACCATATATTTT. Its product reads: CASSHEDSSSGNTIYF.